A selection of T cell receptor beta chains follows, all from one sample in a study of shared clonotypes between healthy human individuals. TCRdb keeps only in-frame clones here, not all; method: immunoSEQ multiplex PCR. The data contain roughly 600,000 clones, 98% of them singletons. The material sequenced was naive CD8+ T cells sorted from blood. These receptors were collected from a man aged 25-40 years in good health. Each CDR3 is given with its conserved first and last residue. A D gene is named only where the DNA matches it firmly. Expanded clones are given a class, and other clones once, few, many or no size at all.

J gene,D gene,V gene,clone size,CDR3 protein,CDR3 DNA
TRBJ2-7,.,TRBV11-3,.,CASSSPYEQYF,TGTGCCAGCAGCTCGCCCTACGAGCAGTACTTC
TRBJ2-7,.,TRBV27,.,CASTLSGQPKDEQYF,TGTGCCAGCACCCTATCAGGACAGCCGAAGGACGAGCAGTACTTC
TRBJ1-1,.,TRBV13,.,CASSFQWDLNTEAFF,TGTGCCAGCAGCTTTCAGTGGGATCTGAACACTGAAGCTTTCTTT
TRBJ2-7,.,TRBV18,.,CASSPPSSYEQYF,TGTGCCAGCTCACCACCGTCCAGCTACGAGCAGTACTTC
TRBJ2-7,TRBD1,TRBV5-1,.,CASSGLGQGIYEQYF,TGCGCCAGCAGCGGGCTCGGACAGGGGATTTACGAGCAGTACTTC
TRBJ2-5,.,TRBV7-9,.,CASRPDGKETQYF,TGTGCCAGCAGACCCGACGGGAAAGAGACCCAGTACTTC
TRBJ2-1,TRBD2,TRBV27,.,CASRPKREVYNEQFF,TGTGCCAGCCGACCTAAGCGGGAGGTCTACAATGAGCAGTTCTTC
TRBJ1-2,.,TRBV28,.,CASSYVYDYTF,TGTGCCAGCAGTTACGTCTATGACTACACCTTC
TRBJ1-5,.,TRBV28,.,CASSSSEYSNQPQHF,TGTGCCAGCAGTTCCTCCGAGTATAGCAATCAGCCCCAGCATTTT
TRBJ1-2,.,TRBV30,.,CAWTPPDTPNYGYTF,TGTGCCTGGACGCCCCCCGACACGCCAAACTATGGCTACACCTTC
TRBJ2-7,.,TRBV7-3,once,CASSLFGGYEQYF,TGTGCCAGCAGCTTATTTGGGGGATACGAGCAGTACTTC
TRBJ1-2,.,TRBV7-9,.,CASSLDFAGDGYTF,TGTGCCAGCAGCTTAGATTTCGCAGGAGATGGCTACACCTTC
TRBJ2-1,.,TRBV19,.,CASSVSYYNEQFF,TGTGCCAGTAGTGTCTCGTACTACAATGAGCAGTTCTTC
TRBJ2-7,.,TRBV27,.,CASSLSTPGLEQYF,TGTGCCAGCAGTTTATCAACTCCAGGTCTCGAGCAGTACTTC
TRBJ2-1,.,TRBV19,.,CASKATSSGYNEQFF,TGTGCCAGTAAGGCCACTAGCTCAGGGTACAATGAGCAGTTCTTC
TRBJ2-1,TRBD2,TRBV6-5,once,CASSALTSGYNEQFF,TGTGCCAGCAGTGCTTTGACTAGCGGCTACAATGAGCAGTTCTTC
TRBJ2-7,.,TRBV28,.,CASSLGFGDGGSLEQYF,TGTGCCAGCAGTTTAGGCTTCGGGGACGGAGGCAGTTTGGAGCAGTACTTC
TRBJ2-6,.,TRBV10-3,.,CAISEEGSGANVLTF,TGTGCCATCAGTGAAGAGGGCTCTGGGGCCAACGTCCTGACTTTC
TRBJ2-1,TRBD2,TRBV7-3,.,CASSLRPSGSGEQFF,TGTGCCAGCAGCTTGCGTCCTAGCGGGAGCGGTGAGCAGTTCTTC
TRBJ2-1,TRBD2,TRBV6-5,.,CASSYVAGDSLNEQFF,TGTGCCAGCAGTTACGTAGCGGGAGACTCCCTAAATGAGCAGTTCTTC
TRBJ1-2,.,TRBV2,.,CASSEARQGLVGYTF,TGTGCCAGCAGTGAAGCGCGGCAGGGGTTGGTAGGCTACACCTTC
TRBJ2-1,.,TRBV14,.,CASSQSHGAEQFF,TGTGCCAGCAGCCAATCTCACGGGGCTGAGCAGTTCTTC
TRBJ1-1,.,TRBV15,.,CATSRSPGSGNTEAFF,TGTGCCACCAGCAGGTCCCCGGGATCGGGTAACACTGAAGCTTTCTTT
TRBJ2-6,.,TRBV18,once,CASSLTAGTLGANVLTF,TGTGCCAGCTCCCTAACAGCGGGTACTCTCGGGGCCAACGTCCTGACTTTC
TRBJ2-2,.,TRBV7-9,.,CASSLMSANTGELFF,TGTGCCAGCAGCTTAATGTCAGCCAACACCGGGGAGCTGTTTTTT
TRBJ2-1,.,TRBV25-1,few,CASSVGDEQFF,TGTGCCAGCAGTGTGGGTGATGAGCAGTTCTTC
TRBJ2-3,TRBD2,TRBV7-9,.,CASSFFGLAGKRTDTQYF,TGTGCCAGCAGCTTCTTTGGACTAGCGGGAAAGAGAACAGATACGCAGTATTTT
TRBJ2-7,TRBD2,TRBV2,.,CASRRTSGGFYSYEQYF,TGTGCCAGCAGAAGGACTAGCGGGGGATTTTATTCCTACGAGCAGTACTTC
TRBJ1-2,.,TRBV29-1,.,CSVDGDSSGYTF,TGCAGCGTTGACGGAGACAGCTCTGGCTACACCTTC
TRBJ1-3,.,TRBV11-3,.,CATGTGNTIYF,TGTGCCACCGGGACCGGAAACACCATATATTTT
TRBJ2-1,.,TRBV27,.,CASSGVGTPYNEQFF,TGTGCCAGCAGTGGGGTAGGGACACCGTACAATGAGCAGTTCTTC
TRBJ2-2,.,TRBV10-2,.,CASSGLTGGELFF,TGCGCCAGCAGTGGGTTAACGGGCGGGGAGCTGTTTTTT
TRBJ2-7,.,TRBV6-1,.,CASSEAPELSYEQYF,TGTGCCAGCAGTGAAGCCCCCGAGTTATCCTACGAGCAGTACTTC
TRBJ2-7,TRBD1,TRBV6-6,.,CASSPWDRSYEQYF,TGTGCCAGCAGTCCATGGGACAGGAGCTACGAGCAGTACTTC
TRBJ2-5,.,TRBV7-9,.,CASSLHGGPQETQYF,TGTGCCAGCAGCTTACATGGGGGCCCCCAAGAGACCCAGTACTTC
TRBJ2-7,.,TRBV2,.,CASRSGGTSYEQYF,TGTGCCAGCCGCTCCGGCGGGACAAGCTACGAGCAGTACTTC
TRBJ1-2,.,TRBV19,.,CASSMGTGGYTF,TGTGCCAGTAGTATGGGGACCGGCGGCTACACCTTC
TRBJ1-2,TRBD1,TRBV7-9,.,CASSLMREQGIYGYTF,TGTGCCAGCAGCTTAATGAGGGAACAGGGGATTTATGGCTACACCTTC
TRBJ2-7,TRBD2,TRBV7-2,.,CASSLGLTSGSSYEQYF,TGTGCCAGCAGCTTAGGGTTGACTAGCGGGTCTTCCTACGAGCAGTACTTC
TRBJ2-6,.,TRBV29-1,.,CSVERPGANVLTF,TGCAGCGTTGAAAGGCCCGGGGCCAACGTCCTGACTTTC
TRBJ2-2,TRBD2,TRBV29-1,.,CSVASGRSNTGELFF,TGCAGCGTTGCTAGCGGGAGGTCAAACACCGGGGAGCTGTTTTTT
TRBJ2-3,.,TRBV9,.,CASSPRGGEMTDTQYF,TGTGCCAGCAGCCCTCGAGGTGGGGAGATGACAGATACGCAGTATTTT
TRBJ2-7,.,TRBV29-1,once,CSARIASESYEQYF,TGCAGCGCCCGGATAGCGAGTGAGTCCTACGAGCAGTACTTC
TRBJ2-5,TRBD2,TRBV7-9,.,CASSFVGRSGIRQETQYF,TGTGCCAGCAGCTTCGTCGGCAGGAGCGGGATCCGCCAAGAGACCCAGTACTTC
TRBJ2-5,.,TRBV29-1,.,CSVISSDRKETQYF,TGCAGCGTTATTTCGTCGGACCGAAAAGAGACCCAGTACTTC
TRBJ1-4,TRBD1,TRBV6-1,.,CASREFGQEGEKLFF,TGTGCCAGCAGGGAATTTGGACAGGAGGGTGAAAAACTGTTTTTT
TRBJ1-1,TRBD1,TRBV16,.,CASSQSRGQGTEAFF,TGTGCCAGCAGCCAATCGAGGGGACAGGGCACTGAAGCTTTCTTT
TRBJ2-3,TRBD2,TRBV9,.,CASSVGLAGETDTQYF,TGTGCCAGCAGCGTAGGCCTAGCGGGAGAAACAGATACGCAGTATTTT
TRBJ2-5,TRBD2,TRBV5-1,.,CASITGTRSEETQYF,TGCGCCAGCATAACCGGGACTAGGAGTGAAGAGACCCAGTACTTC
TRBJ2-1,.,TRBV29-1,.,CSVELFRVMASYNEQFF,TGCAGCGTTGAATTATTTCGGGTCATGGCTAGCTACAATGAGCAGTTCTTC
TRBJ1-2,.,TRBV4-2,.,CASSQEISGNYGYTF,TGTGCCAGCAGCCAAGAAATTTCGGGGAACTATGGCTACACCTTC
TRBJ2-7,TRBD1,TRBV7-9,.,CASSPGQRPYEQYF,TGTGCCAGCAGCCCGGGACAGAGGCCCTACGAGCAGTACTTC